This TCR beta chain was documented in a study of control samples from healthy donors and cancer patients. V lost 3 bases to trimming and J lost 0 bases, with 11 bases between them. Looked up from germline, CDR1 is KGHSH and CDR2 is LQKENI. The CDR3 covers 16 residues. This table comes from immunoSEQ multiplex PCR, and its TCRdb copy is limited to in-frame clones, with some not included. The table shows approximately 100,000 clones, with approximately 86% occurring only once. The TCR sequence derives from a man aged 25-40 years in good health. The J gene is TRBJ2-2, the V gene TRBV18, with D tentatively TRBD2 (5 bases). The specimen was blood. CDR3 DNA sequence: TGTGCCAGCTCACCTGTCGCCGGGGCGAACACCGGGGAGCTGTTTTTT. Translation gives CASSPVAGANTGELFF.